This T cell receptor beta chain was sequenced during a study of beta chain features in type 1 diabetes. Study information: Patients were similar to healthy donors in age and gender (as well as in cell yields). Study-level findings and limits: Significant though moderate, a shortening of TCRB CDR3s appeared in all four CD4+ subsets of Type 1 diabetes patients. The cDNA sequencing approach could over-represent high-TCR-expressing cells.

A word on this clone: The antigen remains unidentified.

The sequenced template was cDNA made from the entire isolated RNA. Repertoires were generated with immunoSEQ multiplex PCR, while TCRdb's copy carries only in-frame clones and drops some. Of some 140,000 clones listed, about 10% are singletons. Stem cell-like memory, regulatory, central memory and naive CD4+ cells were sorted via CD45RO/CCR7/CD25/CD127/CD95/CD27. Purity (above 98%) was reached by all sorted populations. CDR1 is SGHRS, CDR2 YFSETQ, per germline. Between the trimmed V and J ends, which lost 6 bases and 3 bases, there was a span of 20 bases. The CDR3 extends over 16 amino acids. The sample was central memory CD4+ T cells from blood. The chain joins TRBV5-1 to TRBJ2-3; TRBD1 might be the D (6 bases). The source is a man aged 30 to 45 with type 1 diabetes. The CDR3, as DNA: TGCGCCAGCACTTCGGGCAGGGGCATAAGTACAGATACGCAGTATTTT. The encoded protein is CASTSGRGISTDTQYF. Complete variable domain (other parts from reference TRBV5-1 and TRBJ2-3): KAGVTQTPRYLIKTRGQQVTLSCSPISGHRSVSWYQQTPGQGLQFLFEYFSETQRNKGNFPGRFSGRQFSNSRSEMNVSTLELGDSALYLCASTSGRGISTDTQYFGPGTRLTVL.